The present T cell receptor beta chain was sequenced within a study of CD8 T cells in Susac syndrome. Study summary: Treatment at blood withdrawal was none, corticosteroids, or intravenous immunoglobulin alone in Susac syndrome patients.

It was negative isolation that provided the CD8+ and CD4+ T cells, whereas TEMRA cells were enriched by FACS. As to this clonotype: Its antigen is as yet unknown.

General study points: Clonal expansion was not seen in any Susac syndrome CD4+ T cell repertoire.

An input of about 0.5 to 1 ug of RNA was subjected to reverse transcription using random hexamers. The TCR beta CDR3 was amplified by immunoSEQ multiplex PCR across 54 Vbeta, 13 Jbeta. TCRdb redid the calling of the immunoSEQ multiplex PCR reads with MiXCR, one entry per CDR3 protein. The sample shows hundreds of thousands of distinct CDR3 sequences, 85% to 95% of them seen only once. The sequencing input was CD4+ T cells from PBMCs. The clonotype originates from a human donor with Susac syndrome.

CDR3 DNA: TGTGCCAGCACCATCCCTGGGGACAGGGCGGCCGAGCAGTACTTC. This translates into CASTIPGDRAAEQYF. The rearrangement joins TRBV28 to TRBJ2-7; TRBD1 agrees at 9 bases. V shed 7 bases, J shed 6 bases, and the junction held 13 bases outside the gene matches. There are 15 residues in the CDR3. Germline CDR1 MDHEN, CDR2 SYDVKM.